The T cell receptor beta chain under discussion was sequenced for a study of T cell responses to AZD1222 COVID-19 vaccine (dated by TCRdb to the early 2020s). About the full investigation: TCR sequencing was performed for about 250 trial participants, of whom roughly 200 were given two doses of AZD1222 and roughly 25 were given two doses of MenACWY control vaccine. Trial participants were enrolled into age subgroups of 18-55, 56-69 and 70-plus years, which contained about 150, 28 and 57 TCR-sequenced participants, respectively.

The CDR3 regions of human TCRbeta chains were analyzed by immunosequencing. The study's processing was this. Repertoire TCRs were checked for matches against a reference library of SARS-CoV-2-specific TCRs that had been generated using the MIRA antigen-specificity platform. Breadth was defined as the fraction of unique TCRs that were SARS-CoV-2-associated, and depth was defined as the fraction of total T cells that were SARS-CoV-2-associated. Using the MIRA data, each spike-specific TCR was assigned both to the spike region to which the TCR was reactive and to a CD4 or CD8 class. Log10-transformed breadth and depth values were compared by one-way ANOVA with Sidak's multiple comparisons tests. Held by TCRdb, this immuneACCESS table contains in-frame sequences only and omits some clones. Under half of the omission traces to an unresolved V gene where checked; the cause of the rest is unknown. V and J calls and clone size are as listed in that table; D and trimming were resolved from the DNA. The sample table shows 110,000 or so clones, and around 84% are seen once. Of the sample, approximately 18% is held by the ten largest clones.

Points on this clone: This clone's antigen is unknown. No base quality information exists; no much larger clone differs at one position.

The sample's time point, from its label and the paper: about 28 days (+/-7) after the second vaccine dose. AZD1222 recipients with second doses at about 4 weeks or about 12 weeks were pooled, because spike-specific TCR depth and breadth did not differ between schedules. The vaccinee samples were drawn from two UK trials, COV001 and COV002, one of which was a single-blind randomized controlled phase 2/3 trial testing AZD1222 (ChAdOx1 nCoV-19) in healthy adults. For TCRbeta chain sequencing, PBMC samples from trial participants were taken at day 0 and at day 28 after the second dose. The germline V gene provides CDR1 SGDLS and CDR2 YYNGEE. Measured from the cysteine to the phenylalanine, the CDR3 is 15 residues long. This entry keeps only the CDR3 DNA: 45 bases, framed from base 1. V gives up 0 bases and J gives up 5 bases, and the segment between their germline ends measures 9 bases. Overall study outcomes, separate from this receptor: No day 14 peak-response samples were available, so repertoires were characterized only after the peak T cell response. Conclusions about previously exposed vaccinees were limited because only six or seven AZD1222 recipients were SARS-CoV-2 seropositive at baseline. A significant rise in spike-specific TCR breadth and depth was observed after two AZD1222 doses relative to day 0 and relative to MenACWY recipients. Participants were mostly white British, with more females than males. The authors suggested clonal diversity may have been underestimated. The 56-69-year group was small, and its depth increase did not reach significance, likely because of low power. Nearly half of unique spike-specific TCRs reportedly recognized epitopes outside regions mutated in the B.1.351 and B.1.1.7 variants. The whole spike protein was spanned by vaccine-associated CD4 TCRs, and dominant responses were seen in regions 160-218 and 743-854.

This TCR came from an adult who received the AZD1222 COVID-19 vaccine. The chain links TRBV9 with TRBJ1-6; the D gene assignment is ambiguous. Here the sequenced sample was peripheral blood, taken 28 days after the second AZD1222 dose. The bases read TGTGCCAGCAGCGTAGGGCCCTTGGATAATTCACCCCTCCACTTT. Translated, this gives CASSVGPLDNSPLHF.